The 28 T cell receptor beta chains below all came from one sample that was sequenced in a study of T cells in localized non-small cell lung cancer. The repertoire was sequenced with immunoSEQ multiplex PCR; TCRdb's copy has only in-frame clones and lacks some. The data contain 2,500 to 4,000 clones, about a third of them singletons. The source material was lung tumor tissue, sampled before any cancer treatment. Receptors originate from an older female donor with stage I lung adenocarcinoma.

V usage is TRBV30 and J usage is TRBJ2-6; D could derive from TRBD1 or TRBD2 (6 bases each). Trimming took 8 bases from V and 1 from J, leaving 9 bases between them. This CDR3 contains 13 residues. Germline V gives CDR1 GTSNPN, CDR2 SVGIG (reference sequence). The CDR3 loop reads CAGGGSGANVLTF. Here the CDR3 DNA reads TGTGCCGGAGGGGGGTCTGGGGCCAACGTCCTGACTTTC.

This clone turned up a few times. The chain combines TRBV14 with TRBJ2-7, with D hard to call. Trimming shortened V by 4 bases and J by 0 bases, and 4 bases separated the two germline ends. The germline V gene has CDR1 SGHDN and CDR2 FVKESK. The length of the CDR3 is 12 residues. The CDR3 loop reads CASSPPSYEQYF. The CDR3 DNA is TGTGCCAGCAGCCCCCCCTCCTACGAGCAGTACTTC.

The V call is TRBV29-1, the J call TRBJ2-3; no firm D call. In germline, CDR1 is SQVTM, CDR2 ANQGSEA. This CDR3 region has 13 residues. V dropped 5 bases and J dropped 2 bases, with 11 bases sitting between them. The CDR3, as DNA: TGCAGCGTTCTAGGCAGGAACACAGATACGCAGTATTTT. Translated, it gives CSVLGRNTDTQYF.

V and J are TRBV7-5 and TRBJ2-1; the table's D call, TRBD1, has no DNA check behind it. TRBV7-5 is designated a pseudogene. The CDR3 is made up of 15 amino acids. CDR3 amino acids: CASSDGTGFYNEQFF. The CDR3 nucleotides are TGTGCCAGCAGCGACGGGACAGGGTTTTACAATGAGCAGTTCTTC.

This clone has only a few counts. The V gene is TRBV7-5, the J gene TRBJ1-3. TRBV7-5 is a recognized pseudogene. This CDR3 has 14 amino acids. Here the CDR3 reads CASSRLISGNTIYF. The CDR3 DNA is TGTGCCAGCAGCCGACTGATCTCTGGAAACACCATATATTTT.

This clone appeared once. The chain combines TRBV5-1 with TRBJ1-1, with 8 bases that match TRBD1. Trimming removed 4 bases from V and 4 bases from J; junction bases left unmatched: 9. The CDR3 covers 15 residues. Germline CDR1 SGHRS, CDR2 YFSETQ. The CDR3 bases are TGCGCCAGCAGCCCGGGGGGAACAGGGGGCACTGAAGCTTTCTTT. Translating it yields CASSPGGTGGTEAFF.

The chain joins TRBV28 to TRBJ1-1, with D possibly matching TRBD1 (5 bases). Between the trimmed V and J ends, which lost 6 bases and 2 bases, there was a span of 13 bases. CDR1 is MDHEN, CDR2 SYDVKM, per germline. This CDR3 is built from 14 residues. DNA of the CDR3: TGTGCCAGCAGACTAAGGGGCGCCAACACTGAAGCTTTCTTT. Translated: CASRLRGANTEAFF.

This chain connects TRBV29-1 to TRBJ2-1; D could derive from TRBD1 or TRBD2 (5 bases each). V was trimmed by 3 bases and J by 11 bases, leaving 14 bases between them. There are 12 residues in the CDR3. The V gene's germline CDR1 is SQVTM and CDR2 ANQGSEA. DNA for the CDR3: TGCAGCGTTGAGTGGGGGACGAGACAGCAGTTCTTC. Encoded protein: CSVEWGTRQQFF.

This clone was seen more than once but under ten times. The V gene is TRBV4-1, the J gene TRBJ1-6, with 7 positions matching TRBD1. This CDR3 is 14 amino acids long. Germline CDR1 and CDR2: MGHRA and YSYEKL. Trimming took 4 bases from V and 9 from J; bases not matched to a gene: 6. CDR3 sequence (DNA): TGCGCCAGCAGCCGAGGACAGGAGATTTCACCCCTCCACTTT. Protein product: CASSRGQEISPLHF.

This sequence joins TRBV10-1 and TRBJ2-1; TRBD2 matches at 8 bases. The CDR3 sequence is 13 residues long. From germline, CDR1 is WNHNN and CDR2 SYGVQD (reference sequence). The V gene end was trimmed by 5 bases and the J gene end by 9 bases; junction bases not matched to a gene: 6. For the CDR3, the DNA is TGCGCCAGCAGTACCCATCGGGAGGGTGAGCAGTTCTTC. It specifies CASSTHREGEQFF.

CDR3 nucleotides: TGTGCCAGCAGCCCTCAGGGGACTAATGAAAAACTGTTTTTT. This gives the protein CASSPQGTNEKLFF. V usage is TRBV11-3 and J usage is TRBJ1-4, with D perhaps TRBD1 (6 bases). CDR1 and CDR2 (germline): SGHNT, YENEEA. Trimming removed 5 bases from V and 2 bases from J, with 9 bases in between. The length of the CDR3 is 14 residues.

The V call is TRBV29-1, the J call TRBJ2-4; 10 positions match TRBD1. The CDR3 loop spans 12 amino acids. Losses at the gene ends were 8 bases for V and 10 bases for J; bases not matched to a gene: 8. Per germline, CDR1 SQVTM and CDR2 ANQGSEA. The CDR3 here is CSSGQGDGIQYF. The CDR3 region has the DNA TGCAGCTCTGGACAGGGGGATGGTATTCAGTACTTC.

The chain is built from TRBV6-8 and TRBJ1-6; tentative D call: TRBD1 (5 bases). With 2 bases removed from V and 6 bases from J, the gap between germline ends came to 8 bases. Per the germline V gene, CDR1 is MNHGY and CDR2 is SAAAGT. This CDR3 contains 14 residues. The CDR3: CASSYGQSNSPLHF. CDR3 nucleotide sequence: TGTGCCAGCAGTTACGGACAAAGTAATTCACCCCTCCACTTT.

The V call is TRBV7-1, the J call TRBJ2-2; no clear D gene. TRBV7-1 is classed as an ORF, of uncertain function. The CDR3 is 17 residues long. Trimming took 5 bases from V and 0 from J, leaving 16 bases between them. The CDR3 loop reads CASSVRPGETNTGELFF. CDR3 sequence (DNA): TGTGCCAGCAGCGTTAGACCCGGAGAGACGAACACCGGGGAGCTGTTTTTT.

The chain carries TRBV30 and TRBJ1-3, with D perhaps TRBD1 (5 bases). CDR1 is GTSNPN and CDR2 is SVGIG in the germline V gene (reference sequence). This CDR3 spans 14 amino acids. Deletions cut 2 bases from V and 0 bases from J, with 8 bases between. CDR3 residues: CAWSRGGSGNTIYF. CDR3 in DNA: TGTGCCTGGAGTCGGGGGGGCTCTGGAAACACCATATATTTT.

This clone is classed as large. This chain joins TRBV15 and TRBJ2-1, with D possibly being TRBD1 (5 bases). V was clipped by 0 bases and J by 4 bases, with 16 bases between them. This CDR3 region has 17 residues. The V gene's germline CDR1 is LNHNV and CDR2 YYDKDF (reference sequence). As DNA, the CDR3 is TGTGCCACCAGCAGAGATAGGGGCACCCAACCTTACAATGAGCAGTTCTTC. Translating gives CATSRDRGTQPYNEQFF.

The V and J genes are TRBV29-1 and TRBJ1-3; tentative D call: TRBD1 (6 bases). This CDR3 has 13 residues. Per the germline V gene, CDR1 is SQVTM and CDR2 is ANQGSEA. V gave up 6 bases and J gave up 0 bases, with 9 bases separating them. CDR3 nucleotide sequence: TGCAGCGTCGGACAGAGCTCTGGAAACACCATATATTTT. The encoded protein is CSVGQSSGNTIYF. The whole variable domain, remainder taken from reference TRBV29-1 and TRBJ1-3, is SAVISQKPSRDICQRGTSLTIQCQVDSQVTMMFWYRQQPGQSLTLIATANQGSEATYESGFVIDKFPISRPNLTFSTLTVSNMSPEDSSIYLCSVGQSSGNTIYFGEGSWLTVV.

The chain combines TRBV2 with TRBJ1-4; D is unresolved. V was pared by 8 bases and J by 3 bases, with 10 bases between. Germline assignment: CDR1 SNHLY and CDR2 FYNNEI. CDR3 length: 13 amino acids. The CDR3 sequence: CASVDLANEKLFF. The CDR3 DNA reads TGTGCCAGCGTTGACTTGGCTAATGAAAAACTGTTTTTT.

The V gene is TRBV28, the J gene TRBJ2-7, with a tentative D call TRBD1 (6 bases). V was cut by 5 bases and J by 5 bases, with 10 bases left in between. The CDR3 runs 12 residues. The germline V gene has CDR1 MDHEN and CDR2 SYDVKM. The CDR3 DNA is TGTGCCAGCAGTAACAGGGCGGACGAGCAGTACTTC. Protein: CASSNRADEQYF.

The chain recombines TRBV6-8 with TRBJ1-5; D possibly corresponds to TRBD1 (5 bases). The CDR3 consists of 13 residues. Trimming took off 5 bases at V and 4 bases at J, with 9 bases between the two ends. The germline V gene has CDR1 MNHGY and CDR2 SAAAGT. CDR3 region: CASSGRGNQPQHF. The CDR3 region has the DNA TGTGCCAGCAGTGGACGGGGGAATCAGCCCCAGCATTTT.

The CDR3, as DNA: TGTGCCAGCAGTCCGGGACAGGGGTTATCCTACGAGCAGTACTTC. It codes for CASSPGQGLSYEQYF. The rearrangement uses TRBV6-8 and TRBJ2-7; TRBD1 matches at 10 bases. J was trimmed by 1 base and V by 5 bases; bases with no gene match: 5. The germline gives CDR1 MNHGY, CDR2 SAAAGT. The CDR3 loop spans 15 amino acids.

CDR3 DNA: TGTGCCAGCAGCTCGGGACTTGACCCTAGCACAGATACGCAGTATTTT. Translation: CASSSGLDPSTDTQYF. The V and J genes are TRBV6-8 and TRBJ2-3; TRBD2 is a possible D gene (6 bases). The CDR3 has 16 residues. Germline loops: CDR1 MNHGY, CDR2 SAAAGT. V lost 6 bases, J lost 0 bases, and 16 bases lay in between.

This clone appeared a few times. V is TRBV6-8 and J is TRBJ2-7; 12 bases are shared with TRBD2. This CDR3 is 15 amino acids long. The germline V gene has CDR1 MNHGY and CDR2 SAAAGT. Unmatched junction bases numbered 5, after V lost 5 bases and J lost 3 bases. The CDR3 reads CASSGRLAGDYEQYF. In DNA form, the CDR3 reads TGTGCCAGCAGTGGACGACTAGCGGGGGACTACGAGCAGTACTTC.

The chain carries TRBV19 and TRBJ1-5, with D uncertain. Trimming cost V 4 bases and J 3 bases, with 7 bases left between them. Germline-derived CDR1 and CDR2 are LNHDA and SQIVND (reference sequence). This CDR3 spans 13 amino acids. This chain's CDR3 is CASSRQINQPQHF. The CDR3 DNA is TGTGCCAGTAGTAGACAAATCAATCAGCCCCAGCATTTT. The complete variable domain, with remaining parts taken from reference TRBV19 and TRBJ1-5, reads DGGITQSPKYLFRKEGQNVTLSCEQNLNHDAMYWYRQDPGQGLRLIYYSQIVNDFQKGDIAEGYSVSREKKESFPLTVTSAQKNPTAFYLCASSRQINQPQHFGDGTRLSIL.

The chain links TRBV15 to TRBJ2-1; 9 nucleotides agree with TRBD2. Germline loops: CDR1 LNHNV, CDR2 YYDKDF (reference sequence). Trimming at V came to 1 base and at J to 4 bases, leaving 2 bases not matched to a gene. This CDR3 contains 15 residues. CDR3 region: CATSRGSGSYNEQFF. CDR3 nucleotide sequence: TGTGCCACCAGCAGAGGTAGCGGGAGTTACAATGAGCAGTTCTTC.

This clone ranks as medium-sized (0.01 to 0.1%). The V call is TRBV11-3, the J call TRBJ1-2, with D uncertain. Trimming stripped 3 bases from V and 6 bases from J, with 17 bases between. Germline lookup yields CDR1 SGHNT and CDR2 YENEEA. There are 15 residues in the CDR3. CDR3 nucleotide sequence: TGTGCCAGCAGCTTGGATATTGGTACGATGCATGGCTACACCTTC. Translating gives CASSLDIGTMHGYTF.

The rearrangement uses TRBV30 and TRBJ2-7; the D is unclear. CDR3 length: 11 residues. Between the trimmed V and J ends, which lost 2 bases and 3 bases, there was a span of 5 bases. Germline CDR1 GTSNPN, CDR2 SVGIG (reference sequence). The CDR3 is CAWSRGYEQYF. The CDR3 region has the DNA TGTGCCTGGAGTCGTGGCTACGAGCAGTACTTC. Full variable domain (outside the CDR3, taken from reference TRBV30 and TRBJ2-7): SQTIHQWPATLVQPVGSPLSLECTVEGTSNPNLYWYRQAAGRGLQLLFYSVGIGQISSEVPQNLSASRPQDRQFILSSKKLLLSDSGFYLCAWSRGYEQYFGPGTRLTVT.

This clone was seen a handful of times. The V gene is TRBV6-8, the J gene TRBJ2-2, with D possibly called TRBD1 or TRBD2 (6 bases each). This CDR3 contains 13 residues. The germline V and J ends were trimmed by 6 bases and 4 bases, with 9 bases remaining between them. CDR1 and CDR2 (germline): MNHGY, SAAAGT. Here the CDR3 DNA reads TGTGCCAGCAGGCGGGACATCACCGGGGAGCTGTTTTTT. Its translation: CASRRDITGELFF.